The 11 T cell receptor beta chains below come from one sample, sequenced in a study of T cell clonality in common variable immunodeficiency. Study-wide results and limits: Reportedly, TCR beta sequences from common variable immunodeficiency showed fewer deletions and N-nucleotide insertions.

For these TCRs, the target antigens are not known. Generated by immunoSEQ multiplex PCR, the TCRdb table keeps only in-frame clones and is missing some. The sample offers over 30,000 clones and no singletons, the top ten holding about 6.1%. Sample: peripheral blood mononuclear cells. The receptors come from a human donor with common variable immunodeficiency.

Partial CDR3 DNA: TGTGCCAGCAGCTTAGTACAGGGGGGGACCGGGGAG. As protein: CASSLVQGGTGE. The CDR3, in full, reads CASSLVQGGTGELFF. The V call is TRBV7-2, the J call TRBJ2-2, with D possibly TRBD1 on 8 matching bases. The read stops 3 residues short of the end of the CDR3; the missing end is completed from the germline J gene. This CDR3 comprises 15 residues. CDR1 and CDR2 (germline): SGHTA, FQGNSA. V lost 1 base to trimming and J lost 5 bases, with 11 bases between them.

With respect to this clone: The CDR3 is cut off 3 residues early in the read; its end comes from the germline J gene. The J gene is TRBJ1-5, the V gene TRBV2, with a possible D match to TRBD1 (5 bases). The V end was cut by 2 bases, the J end by 6 bases, with 14 bases between. This CDR3 has 15 amino acids. Germline V gives CDR1 SNHLY, CDR2 FYNNEI. CDR3 loop: CASSEQAVGGQPQHF. The sequenced CDR3 bases are TGTGCCAGCAGTGAACAGGCAGTGGGGGGTCAGCCC.

This clone came up many times. The read falls 3 residues short of the CDR3 end, and the missing part is taken from the germline J gene. The chain joins TRBV18 to TRBJ2-3; 9 bases are a match to TRBD1. Trimming took 3 bases from V and 8 from J; bases not matched to a gene: 9. The CDR3 has 15 residues. CDR1 and CDR2 (germline): KGHSH, LQKENI. The CDR3 reads CASSPSGTGSVTQYF. The covered CDR3 bases are TGTGCCAGCTCACCTTCCGGGACAGGGAGCGTTACG.

This clone has more than one count but fewer than ten. The DNA read from the CDR3 is TGTGCCTGGAGTACCCCCTCAACCTACTCTGGAAACACC. This translates into CAWSTPSTYSGNT. The entire CDR3 reads CAWSTPSTYSGNTIYF. The chain combines TRBV30 with TRBJ1-3; D gene unclear. Read data end 3 residues before the CDR3 end; the end is taken from the germline J gene. This CDR3 contains 16 residues. With 2 bases removed from V and 0 bases from J, the gap between germline ends came to 14 bases. The germline gives CDR1 GTSNPN, CDR2 SVGIG (reference sequence).

A note on this clone: Coverage ceases 3 residues before the CDR3 finishes, and the germline J gene fills in the end. The sample carries other DNA sequences with the same CDR3. V usage is TRBV30 and J usage is TRBJ1-5, with TRBD1 matching 7 bases. The V and J ends lost 3 bases and 0 bases, in that order; junction bases with no gene match: 5. This CDR3 comprises 15 residues. CDR1 and CDR2 from the germline V gene are GTSNPN and SVGIG (reference sequence). CDR3 in amino acids: CAWSRGTDSNQPQHF. Partial CDR3 DNA: TGTGCCTGGAGCCGCGGGACAGATAGCAATCAGCCC.

This clone showed up just a few times. The observed sequence ends 3 residues before the CDR3 terminus, with the missing tail filled in from the germline J gene. V and J are TRBV7-8 and TRBJ2-2; the match to TRBD2 covers 11 bases. This CDR3 comprises 18 residues. Germline trimming cut 0 bases from V and 3 bases from J; bases unmatched to any gene: 6. The germline gives CDR1 SGHVS, CDR2 FQNEAQ. The part of the CDR3 DNA that was read is TGTGCCAGCAGCTTAGCGGTCCTAGCGGGGGGCGACACCGGGGAG. This sequence encodes CASSLAVLAGGDTGE. The full CDR3 sequence reads CASSLAVLAGGDTGELFF.

This clone was observed at least ten times. Read sequence stops 3 residues before the CDR3 end, and the germline J gene provides the missing end. The rearrangement joins TRBV20-1 to TRBJ2-7; perhaps TRBD1 as D (7 bases). CDR1 and CDR2 from the germline V gene are DFQATT and SNEGSKA (reference sequence). The CDR3 extends over 14 amino acids. Trimming left V 3 bases short and J 2 bases short, with 14 bases between. Incomplete CDR3 DNA: TGCAGTGCTAGTCAGGCAGGGGGGCCCTACGAG. It specifies CSASQAGGPYE. In full, the CDR3 is CSASQAGGPYEQYF.

The CDR3: CASSPGTSDSGTQYF. The covered CDR3 bases are TGTGCCAGCTCACCCGGGACTAGCGATTCGGGTACG. This chain joins TRBV18 and TRBJ2-3; 10 bases map to TRBD2. The CDR3 is cut off 3 residues early in the read; its end comes from the germline J gene. V shed 3 bases and J 8 bases; nucleotides not matched to a gene: 8. Germline V gene sequence: CDR1 KGHSH, CDR2 LQKENI. The CDR3 is 15 residues long. Variable domain in full (rest from reference TRBV18 and TRBJ2-3): NAGVMQNPRHLVRRRGQEARLRCSPMKGHSHVYWYRQLPEEGLKFMVYLQKENIIDESGMPKERFSAEFPKEGPSILRIQQVVRGDSAAYFCASSPGTSDSGTQYFGPGTRLTVL.

This clone was counted many times. The read ends 3 residues shy of where the CDR3 ends; the end is completed using the germline J gene. The rearrangement uses TRBV7-9 and TRBJ2-5, with a weak D call TRBD2 (5 bases). Germline V gene sequence: CDR1 SEHNR, CDR2 FQNEAQ (reference sequence). The CDR3 has 15 residues. The ends were cut back, 4 bases at V and 5 bases at J, with 17 bases in the middle. The sequenced part of the CDR3 DNA is TGTGCCAGCAGCTACGACGGTCTGGGCGGGGAGACC. Its protein product is CASSYDGLGGET. The entire CDR3 reads CASSYDGLGGETQYF.

There are many counts of this clone. The DNA ends 3 residues before the CDR3 does, and the rest of the CDR3 is filled in from the germline J gene. This rearrangement joins TRBV18 to TRBJ2-5, with D perhaps matching TRBD1 (6 bases). Germline values: CDR1 KGHSH, CDR2 LQKENI. This CDR3 spans 14 amino acids. Trimming took off 4 bases at V and 2 bases at J, with 11 bases between the two ends. The chain's CDR3 is CASSLSTGQETQYF. Incomplete CDR3 DNA: TGTGCCAGCTCACTGTCGACAGGTCAAGAGACC.

This clone was detected ten times or more. This chain's CDR3 is CASSPGLAGANEQFF. The CDR3 DNA, read in part, is TGTGCCAGCTCTCCGGGACTAGCGGGGGCCAATGAG. The chain joins TRBV2 to TRBJ2-1; 14 nucleotides match TRBD2. The missing CDR3 end, 3 residues past where the read stops, is filled in from the germline J gene. Germline trimming cut 8 bases from V and 6 bases from J; bases unmatched to any gene: 6. Germline V gives CDR1 SNHLY, CDR2 FYNNEI. The CDR3 consists of 15 residues.